This section outlines one T cell receptor (beta chain) sequence together with its context. No antigen is known for it. TCRdb's table, derived via immunoSEQ multiplex PCR, lists solely in-frame clones and lacks some. Among under 15,000 clones listed, around three quarters were seen once. The sample belongs to a study of chemoradiotherapy in HPV16-positive cancers. Per germline, CDR1 MNHEY and CDR2 SVGAGI. The V end was cut by 0 bases, the J end by 8 bases, with 14 bases between. The CDR3 consists of 16 residues. Study-wide points: Functional assays defining HPV-specific T cells used only two HPV16-positive patients.

This rearrangement joins TRBV6-5 to TRBJ1-6, with D possibly matching TRBD1 (6 bases). The specimen was collected from a patient who underwent chemoradiotherapy. This TCR derives from a human donor with HPV-associated anogenital cancer. CDR3 nucleotide sequence: TGTGCCAGCAGTTACTCGAGGGGGGGTGAGCATTCACCCCTCCACTTT. Translated: CASSYSRGGEHSPLHF.